Shown below are 27 T cell receptor beta chains from a single sample sequenced in a study of T cell responses to AZD1222 COVID-19 vaccine (dated by TCRdb to about 2021). Library prep was done by the immunoSEQ multiplex PCR assay. TCRdb re-hosts the immuneACCESS table, in-frame sequences only. Its copies lack some clones; in the studies checked, an unresolved V gene accounts for under half of them, and the cause for the rest is not known. The sample has 100,000 or so clones on record, just under 90% of them singletons. The top ten clones comprise more than 15% of the sample. The time point label here, explained by the study, means: baseline before first vaccination. Material: peripheral blood, obtained on day 0 of AZD1222 vaccination. These receptor sequences come from an adult in good health.

The rearrangement links TRBV5-4 to TRBJ1-2; the match to TRBD1 covers 8 bases. Germline V CDR1 and CDR2: SGHNT, YYREEE (reference sequence). Unmatched junction bases numbered 6, after V lost 4 bases and J lost 4 bases. The CDR3 covers 14 residues. The CDR3 sequence is CASSHPGTGYGYTF. The CDR3 DNA follows: TGTGCCAGCAGCCACCCCGGGACAGGCTATGGCTACACCTTC.

This clone has just one count. The identical CDR3 is also encoded by other nucleotide sequences in the sample. This sequence joins TRBV4-1 and TRBJ2-7, with TRBD1 matching 7 bases. Per germline, CDR1 MGHRA and CDR2 YSYEKL. Germline trimming cut 6 bases from V and 0 bases from J; bases unmatched to any gene: 2. The CDR3 spans 13 residues. The CDR3 protein is CASSRDSSYEQYF. CDR3 nucleotides: TGCGCCAGCAGTCGGGACAGCTCCTACGAGCAGTACTTC.

The chain carries TRBV27 and TRBJ1-5; 9 positions agree with TRBD1. Germline lookup yields CDR1 MNHEY and CDR2 SMNVEV (reference sequence). J lost 4 bases, V lost 6 bases, and 7 bases had no gene match. This CDR3 is 15 amino acids long. The CDR3, as DNA: TGTGCCAGCAGCCGGGACAGGGTGACAAATCAGCCCCAGCATTTT. As protein: CASSRDRVTNQPQHF.

The J gene is TRBJ2-2, the V gene TRBV19, with 7 bases lining up with TRBD2. The germline V gene encodes CDR1 LNHDA and CDR2 SQIVND (reference sequence). Losses at the gene ends were 3 bases for V and 5 bases for J; bases not matched to a gene: 9. This CDR3 has 16 amino acids. CDR3 region: CASSISAGVLTGELFF. DNA of the CDR3: TGTGCCAGTAGTATTTCGGCGGGAGTTCTTACCGGGGAGCTGTTTTTT.

The chain has TRBV3-1 (or the pseudogene TRBV3-2) and TRBJ2-5; D might be TRBD2 (6 bases). Deletions cut 1 base from V and 5 bases from J, with 20 bases between. Germline lookup yields CDR1 LGHDT and CDR2 YNNKEL (reference sequence). This CDR3 contains 17 residues. The CDR3 loop reads CASSQGGGGVSGETQYF. CDR3 DNA sequence: TGTGCCAGCAGCCAAGGAGGTGGCGGGGTGAGTGGGGAGACCCAGTACTTC.

This chain uses TRBV4-1 with TRBJ2-1; 10 positions agree with TRBD2. This CDR3 has 16 amino acids. Trimming at V came to 6 bases and at J to 10 bases, leaving 15 bases not matched to a gene. CDR1 MGHRA and CDR2 YSYEKL come from the germline V gene. The CDR3: CASRNLASGSVGEQFF. Here the CDR3 DNA reads TGCGCCAGCAGGAACCTGGCTAGCGGGAGTGTAGGGGAGCAGTTCTTC.

This clone has more than one count but fewer than ten. The chain carries TRBV30 and TRBJ1-2, with D possibly being TRBD1 (6 bases). Germline V gene sequence: CDR1 GTSNPN, CDR2 SVGIG (reference sequence). V lost 2 bases and J lost 0, with 13 bases in between. The CDR3 is 15 amino acids. Here the CDR3 reads CAWSFSGTTNYGYTF. CDR3 sequence (DNA): TGTGCCTGGAGTTTTTCTGGGACAACTAACTATGGCTACACCTTC.

This sequence joins TRBV6-5 and TRBJ2-7, with D possibly matching TRBD1 (6 bases). Trimming took off 7 bases at V and 1 base at J, with 14 bases between the two ends. CDR3 length: 14 residues. Per germline, CDR1 MNHEY and CDR2 SVGAGI. The CDR3 DNA sequence: TGTGCCAGCACCAATAGCCAGGGGTCCTACGAGCAGTACTTC. Translating gives CASTNSQGSYEQYF.

The V gene is TRBV6-5, the J gene TRBJ1-3; no definite D call. Trimming stripped 6 bases from V and 3 bases from J, with 15 bases between. The CDR3 covers 15 residues. Looked up from germline, CDR1 is MNHEY and CDR2 is SVGAGI. The CDR3 here is CASSPWKSGGNTIYF. Here the CDR3 DNA reads TGTGCCAGCAGCCCCTGGAAAAGCGGTGGAAACACCATATATTTT.

This chain links TRBV18 with TRBJ2-3; 9 positions agree with TRBD2. The CDR3 consists of 14 residues. Germline CDR1 reads KGHSH; CDR2 reads LQKENI. Trimming cost V 4 bases and J 3 bases; bases outside gene matches: 2. The DNA of the CDR3 is TGTGCCAGCTCACGGGGACTAGCAACAGATACGCAGTATTTT. Its protein is CASSRGLATDTQYF.

The DNA for the CDR3 is TGTGCCAGCAGCCCGATGCCGCATAGTTCACCCCTCCACTTT. Protein: CASSPMPHSSPLHF. This chain uses TRBV3-1 (or the pseudogene TRBV3-2) with TRBJ1-6; D gene ambiguous. The CDR3 is made up of 14 amino acids. Trimming cost V 4 bases and J 9 bases, with 13 bases left between them. Germline V gene lookup returns CDR1 LGHDT and CDR2 YNNKEL (reference sequence).

This chain connects TRBV7-2 to TRBJ2-7, with a possible D match to TRBD1 (6 bases). The length of the CDR3 is 13 residues. The V gene's germline CDR1 is SGHTA and CDR2 FQGNSA. V shed 1 base and J shed 3 bases, with 7 bases lying between them. Written as DNA, the CDR3 is TGTGCCAGCAGCTTAGTAGGGGGCTACGAGCAGTACTTC. This encodes CASSLVGGYEQYF.

The chain recombines TRBV9 with TRBJ2-7; D possibly uses TRBD1 or TRBD2 (5 bases each). The ends were cut back, 4 bases at V and 6 bases at J, with 20 bases in the middle. Germline CDR1 and CDR2: SGDLS and YYNGEE. CDR3 length: 15 residues. The DNA of the CDR3 is TGTGCCAGCAGCCCTGACGGCTCTTGGGGGACCGAGCAGTACTTC. This gives the protein CASSPDGSWGTEQYF.

The chain employs TRBV7-9 and TRBJ1-6, with TRBD1 matching over 8 bases. V was pared by 1 base and J by 10 bases, with 6 bases of the junction left unmatched. CDR1 SEHNR and CDR2 FQNEAQ come from the germline V gene (reference sequence). This CDR3 is 15 amino acids long. The CDR3 protein is CASSLGGQEWSPLHF. CDR3 in DNA: TGTGCCAGCAGCTTAGGGGGACAGGAGTGGTCACCCCTCCACTTT.

V gene TRBV19 combines with J gene TRBJ2-1; the D call may be TRBD1 or TRBD2 (6 bases each). Trimming stripped 2 bases from V and 0 bases from J, with 14 bases between. The CDR3 sequence is 17 residues long. Per the germline V gene, CDR1 is LNHDA and CDR2 is SQIVND (reference sequence). In DNA, the CDR3 is TGTGCCAGTAGTATAACGGGGGCACGAAGCTCCTACAATGAGCAGTTCTTC. This sequence encodes CASSITGARSSYNEQFF.

This clone was recorded once. The chain has TRBV5-1 and TRBJ2-7; 9 positions agree with TRBD2. Germline loops: CDR1 SGHRS, CDR2 YFSETQ. The ends lost 0 bases at V and 5 bases at J; junction bases unmatched: 3. There are 14 residues in the CDR3. The CDR3 sequence: CASSLASGIHEQYF. CDR3 nucleotide sequence: TGCGCCAGCAGCTTGGCTAGCGGGATCCACGAGCAGTACTTC.

The rearrangement uses TRBV3-1 (or the pseudogene TRBV3-2) and TRBJ1-1; a weak D match, TRBD1 (6 bases). Per the germline V gene, CDR1 is LGHDT and CDR2 is YNNKEL (reference sequence). The CDR3 is made up of 12 amino acids. V lost 4 bases and J lost 8, with 11 bases in between. The CDR3 loop is CASSRAGTEAFF. The CDR3 bases are TGTGCCAGCAGCCGGGCAGGGACAGAAGCTTTCTTT.

J is TRBJ1-1 and V is TRBV19; no clear D. Germline CDR1 reads LNHDA; CDR2 reads SQIVND (reference sequence). Trimming took 6 bases from V and 11 from J, leaving 13 bases between them. This CDR3 has 11 amino acids. The CDR3 DNA reads as TGTGCCAGTAGCCATACCTCCGGCGCTTTCTTT. Amino acid sequence: CASSHTSGAFF.

J is TRBJ2-7 and V is TRBV5-1; 9 bases are shared with TRBD1. Trimming took 3 bases from V and 2 from J; bases not matched to a gene: 9. CDR3 length: 16 amino acids. Germline assignment: CDR1 SGHRS and CDR2 YFSETQ. The CDR3 here is CASSSRTGAITYEQYF. The DNA of the CDR3 is TGCGCCAGCAGCTCGAGGACAGGGGCGATTACCTACGAGCAGTACTTC. The whole variable domain, filled in from reference TRBV5-1 and TRBJ2-7, reads KAGVTQTPRYLIKTRGQQVTLSCSPISGHRSVSWYQQTPGQGLQFLFEYFSETQRNKGNFPGRFSGRQFSNSRSEMNVSTLELGDSALYLCASSSRTGAITYEQYFGPGTRLTVT.

The chain is built from TRBV6-5 and TRBJ1-6; D not resolved. Trimming cost V 6 bases and J 8 bases, with 8 bases left between them. The CDR3 covers 12 residues. The V gene's germline CDR1 is MNHEY and CDR2 SVGAGI. CDR3 residues: CASRLADSPLHF. Written as DNA, the CDR3 is TGTGCCAGCAGACTGGCGGATTCACCCCTCCACTTT.

The rearrangement links TRBV24-1 to TRBJ1-4; no reliable D call. The V end was cut by 3 bases, the J end by 8 bases, with 15 bases between. The CDR3 consists of 15 residues. Germline V gene sequence: CDR1 KGHDR, CDR2 SFDVKD. CDR3 protein: CATSDPAGGREKLFF. In nucleotides, the CDR3 is TGTGCCACCAGTGATCCCGCCGGCGGGCGGGAAAAACTGTTTTTT.

The rearrangement links TRBV3-1 (or the pseudogene TRBV3-2) to TRBJ1-2, with TRBD1 matching over 11 bases. Germline V gene data show CDR1 as LGHDT and CDR2 as YNNKEL (reference sequence). CDR3 length: 14 amino acids. The V gene end was trimmed by 4 bases and the J gene end by 6 bases; junction bases not matched to a gene: 4. The CDR3 sequence: CASSPGDRGDGYTF. The CDR3 DNA reads as TGTGCCAGCAGCCCTGGGGACAGGGGGGATGGCTACACCTTC.

The J gene is TRBJ1-1, the V gene TRBV7-9; 7 bases agree with TRBD1. Germline V CDR1 and CDR2: SEHNR, FQNEAQ (reference sequence). J gave up 7 bases and V 4 bases, and 6 bases lay outside the gene matches. The CDR3 length is 13 residues. CDR3: CASSSQGTVEAFF. In DNA form, the CDR3 reads TGTGCCAGCAGCTCACAGGGGACGGTTGAAGCTTTCTTT.

V gene TRBV6-1 combines with J gene TRBJ1-1, with D perhaps matching TRBD1 (6 bases). Per germline, CDR1 MNHNS and CDR2 SASEGT. V lost 2 bases and J lost 10, with 14 bases in between. The CDR3 covers 13 residues. The CDR3 protein is CASSENLDSGAFF. The CDR3 DNA follows: TGTGCCAGCAGTGAAAATCTGGACAGTGGAGCTTTCTTT.

The genes are TRBV5-1 and TRBJ2-1, with D possibly being TRBD1 (6 bases). The germline CDR1 and CDR2 sequences are SGHRS and YFSETQ. This CDR3 region has 14 residues. The V end lost 4 bases, the J end lost 7 bases, and 15 bases lay between the germline ends. The CDR3 reads CASSQGDRLNEQFF. CDR3 nucleotides: TGCGCCAGCAGCCAGGGCGACAGGTTGAATGAGCAGTTCTTC. The full variable domain, with the rest looked up from reference TRBV5-1 and TRBJ2-1, is KAGVTQTPRYLIKTRGQQVTLSCSPISGHRSVSWYQQTPGQGLQFLFEYFSETQRNKGNFPGRFSGRQFSNSRSEMNVSTLELGDSALYLCASSQGDRLNEQFFGPGTRLTVL.

This clone was counted between two and nine times. This chain's CDR3 is CASSPRDRLHSGGYTF. The CDR3 DNA sequence: TGTGCCAGCAGCCCCCGGGACAGGCTACATAGTGGAGGCTACACCTTC. V is TRBV7-7 and J is TRBJ1-2; 8 bases match TRBD1. Germline V gene lookup returns CDR1 SSHAT and CDR2 FNYEAQ (reference sequence). The CDR3 runs 16 residues. Trimming at V came to 5 bases and at J to 8 bases, leaving 16 bases not matched to a gene. Using reference TRBV7-7 and TRBJ1-2 for the parts outside the CDR3, the full variable domain is GAGVSQSPRYKVTKRGQDVTLRCDPISSHATLYWYQQALGQGPEFLTYFNYEAQPDKSGLPSDRFSAERPEGSISTLTIQRTEQRDSAMYRCASSPRDRLHSGGYTFGSGTRLTVV.

The chain recombines TRBV2 with TRBJ1-2; no clear D gene. Germline V lookup: CDR1 SNHLY, CDR2 FYNNEI. Trimming cost V 1 base and J 3 bases, with 9 bases left between them. The CDR3 consists of 14 residues. The CDR3 DNA is TGTGCCAGCAGTGAAGAGGGCAGGCACTATGGCTACACCTTC. Amino acid sequence: CASSEEGRHYGYTF. The variable domain in full, with the rest retrieved from reference TRBV2 and TRBJ1-2, is EPEVTQTPSHQVTQMGQEVILRCVPISNHLYFYWYRQILGQKVEFLVSFYNNEISEKSEIFDDQFSVERPDGSNFTLKIRSTKLEDSAMYFCASSEEGRHYGYTFGSGTRLTVV.